This T cell receptor (beta chain) came from a study of blood T cell repertoires in COVID-19. Authors' processing steps: Scientists estimated how many nucleated cells there were by amplifying reference gene primers. Some clones are missing from TCRdb's copy, which holds only in-frame ones; the method was immunoSEQ multiplex PCR. Clonal size and the V and J genes are those of that table, whereas D and trimming came from the DNA. The sample lists about 300,000 clones; approximately 88% were seen once. V gave up 8 bases and J gave up 3 bases, with 8 bases separating them. This CDR3 has 12 residues. The TCR was taken from a woman aged 25 to 45 with COVID-19, enrolled during active disease. V and J are TRBV12-3 or TRBV12-4 and TRBJ1-5; no clear D. What was sequenced was peripheral blood. CDR3 residues: CASQVYNQPQHF. DNA for the CDR3: TGTGCCAGCCAGGTTTACAATCAGCCCCAGCATTTT.